This T cell receptor beta chain stems from a study of T cells in pancreatic ductal adenocarcinoma. Study-level results: Unique clonotypes were 7.5 to 10-fold more numerous in blood than in tumor. Mean clonality was about 0.11 in tumors and about 0.079 in blood, not significantly different.

Sequencing used immunoSEQ multiplex PCR; TCRdb keeps in-frame clones, though not all of them. The table records about 16,000 clones, more than 70% of them present only once. J was trimmed by 3 bases and V by 4 bases; bases with no gene match: 5. Germline V gene lookup returns CDR1 SGHNT and CDR2 YYREEE (reference sequence). This CDR3 spans 15 amino acids. As to this clone: Its antigen is undetermined.

No neoadjuvant therapy was given to the selected pancreatic ductal adenocarcinoma patients before their surgery. This sequence originates from a human donor with pancreatic ductal adenocarcinoma. The chain uses TRBV5-4 and TRBJ2-7, with 12 bases aligning to TRBD1. The material sequenced was PBMCs. Here the CDR3 DNA reads TGTGCCAGCAGCGGGGACAGGGGGCAATTCTACGAGCAGTACTTC. This sequence encodes CASSGDRGQFYEQYF.